These T cell receptor beta chains were read from a single sample in a study of T cells in tumors after PD-1 blockade. TCRdb keeps only in-frame clones here, not all; method: immunoSEQ multiplex PCR. The table lists over 60,000 clones, 74% of them singletons. The material sequenced was PBMCs, taken after anti-PD-1 treatment. These receptors all stem from a human donor with basal cell carcinoma. Each CDR3 is given with its conserved first and last residue. A D gene is named only where the DNA matches it firmly. Only some rows state a clone size, as once, few, many or a class for expanded clones.

size: few
D: .
J: TRBJ2-7
V: TRBV2
CDR3: CASRPGQTSYEQYF
DNA: TGTGCCAGCAGGCCGGGACAAACCTCCTACGAGCAGTACTTC

size: .
D: .
J: TRBJ2-3
V: TRBV10-3
CDR3: CAIGASTDTQYF
DNA: TGTGCCATCGGGGCTAGCACAGATACGCAGTATTTT

size: once
D: .
J: TRBJ1-5
V: TRBV28
CDR3: CASSWEDPVSQPQHF
DNA: TGTGCCAGCAGTTGGGAGGATCCAGTGAGTCAGCCCCAGCATTTT

size: .
D: .
J: TRBJ1-1
V: TRBV10-2
CDR3: CASSSGPNTEAFF
DNA: TGCGCCAGCAGTTCCGGGCCGAACACTGAAGCTTTCTTT

size: .
D: TRBD2
J: TRBJ2-7
V: TRBV6-5
CDR3: CASSYSAGGPNEQYF
DNA: TGTGCCAGCAGTTACTCGGCGGGGGGGCCCAACGAGCAGTACTTC

size: once
D: .
J: TRBJ2-1
V: TRBV7-9
CDR3: CASSSTSGGEQFF
DNA: TGTGCCAGCAGCTCCACCTCTGGGGGTGAGCAGTTCTTC

size: .
D: .
J: TRBJ2-2
V: TRBV5-4
CDR3: CASSLRNINTGELFF
DNA: TGTGCCAGCAGCTTGAGGAACATTAACACCGGGGAGCTGTTTTTT

size: .
D: TRBD1
J: TRBJ1-2
V: TRBV28
CDR3: CASTTLLSGGNYGYTF
DNA: TGTGCCAGCACCACCCTTTTGTCAGGGGGCAACTATGGCTACACCTTC

size: once
D: .
J: TRBJ2-3
V: TRBV6-5
CDR3: CASSLAASTDTQYF
DNA: TGTGCCAGCAGTTTAGCGGCTAGCACAGATACGCAGTATTTT

size: .
D: TRBD2
J: TRBJ2-5
V: TRBV5-6
CDR3: CASSSRTSGGYQETQYF
DNA: TGTGCCAGCAGCTCGCGGACTAGCGGGGGATACCAAGAGACCCAGTACTTC

size: .
D: TRBD1
J: TRBJ2-7
V: TRBV5-4
CDR3: CASSGPGQGIYEQYF
DNA: TGTGCCAGCAGCGGACCGGGACAGGGCATCTACGAGCAGTACTTC

size: .
D: .
J: TRBJ2-7
V: TRBV30
CDR3: CAWRGTHEQYF
DNA: TGTGCCTGGAGGGGGACACACGAGCAGTACTTC

size: .
D: TRBD1
J: TRBJ2-7
V: TRBV30
CDR3: CAWNRGYEQYF
DNA: TGTGCCTGGAACAGGGGCTACGAGCAGTACTTC

size: .
D: .
J: TRBJ2-1
V: TRBV7-6
CDR3: CASSPTLSSYNEQFF
DNA: TGTGCCAGCAGCCCGACACTGAGCTCCTACAATGAGCAGTTCTTC

size: .
D: .
J: TRBJ1-1
V: TRBV18
CDR3: CASSPPTGWAFF
DNA: TGTGCCAGCTCACCGCCCACAGGGTGGGCTTTCTTT

size: few
D: TRBD1
J: TRBJ1-2
V: TRBV7-8
CDR3: CASSPTGDGYTF
DNA: TGTGCCAGCAGCCCGACAGGGGACGGCTACACCTTC

size: .
D: TRBD2
J: TRBJ2-3
V: TRBV6-5
CDR3: CASSYSGGRPADTQYF
DNA: TGTGCCAGCAGTTACTCTGGCGGGAGGCCCGCAGATACGCAGTATTTT

size: few
D: TRBD1
J: TRBJ1-2
V: TRBV7-9
CDR3: CASSSVLDRGNYGYTF
DNA: TGTGCCAGCAGCTCAGTTTTGGACAGGGGAAACTATGGCTACACCTTC

size: .
D: .
J: TRBJ1-4
V: TRBV28
CDR3: CASSHNSYLPGADEKLFF
DNA: TGTGCCAGCAGTCACAACTCATACCTCCCAGGGGCGGATGAAAAACTGTTTTTT

size: .
D: .
J: TRBJ2-2
V: TRBV19
CDR3: CASRSVGAGSTGELFF
DNA: TGTGCCAGTAGAAGCGTTGGGGCGGGGAGCACCGGGGAGCTGTTTTTT

size: .
D: TRBD2
J: TRBJ2-1
V: TRBV2
CDR3: CASSSSRGNYNEQFF
DNA: TGTGCCAGCAGTTCATCGCGGGGGAACTACAATGAGCAGTTCTTC

size: .
D: TRBD1
J: TRBJ2-7
V: TRBV6-5
CDR3: CASLLGGQGTYEQYF
DNA: TGTGCCAGCCTTTTGGGAGGACAGGGGACCTACGAGCAGTACTTC

size: .
D: TRBD1
J: TRBJ1-1
V: TRBV6-6
CDR3: CASSYPGQYTEAFF
DNA: TGTGCCAGCAGTTACCCGGGACAGTACACTGAAGCTTTCTTT